A single sample is the source of the 10 T cell receptor beta chains below, sequenced in a study of blood T cell repertoires in COVID-19 (dated by TCRdb to about 2020). Preparation of the library involved the immunoSEQ multiplex PCR assay. As stored in TCRdb, this immuneACCESS dataset retains in-frame rearrangements with V and J assigned. A fraction of the clones does not appear; measured against another copy, unresolved V genes explain less than half of the discrepancy, and the remainder lacks a known reason. Across this sample there are 150,000 or so clones, with approximately 91% seen only once. The top ten constitute more than 2% of the sample. Source material: peripheral blood. The receptors here all came from a woman in her seventies with acute or convalescent COVID-19.

The rearrangement uses TRBV9 and TRBJ2-1; 10 positions agree with TRBD2. The V and J ends lost 3 bases and 8 bases, in that order; junction bases with no gene match: 11. The germline gives CDR1 SGDLS, CDR2 YYNGEE. This CDR3 is 16 amino acids long. As DNA, the CDR3 is TGTGCCAGCAGCGCTCTCAGCGGGGGGGTTTCCCATGAGCAGTTCTTC. Translated, it gives CASSALSGGVSHEQFF.

The chain recombines TRBV11-2 with TRBJ1-4; TRBD1 agrees at 7 bases. With V trimmed by 2 bases and J by 4 bases, 7 bases remained unmatched. The CDR3 runs to 16 residues. Germline V CDR1 and CDR2: SGHAT, FQNNGV. CDR3 coding DNA: TGTGCCAGCAGCTTAAATTCCGGGACAGTTAATGAAAAACTGTTTTTT. This sequence encodes CASSLNSGTVNEKLFF.

The V and J genes are TRBV3-1 (or the pseudogene TRBV3-2) and TRBJ1-4; TRBD1 matches at 10 bases. The CDR3 contains 16 residues. After removal of 4 bases from V and 6 bases from J, the junction contained 8 bases not matched to a gene. Germline-derived CDR1 and CDR2 are LGHDT and YNNKEL (reference sequence). Written as DNA, the CDR3 is TGTGCCAGCAGCCTTAGAGGACAGGGGGTATATGAAAAACTGTTTTTT. Its protein product is CASSLRGQGVYEKLFF.

CDR3 residues: CASSYSRETQYF. The CDR3 DNA sequence: TGTGCCAGCAGTTACTCCCGGGAGACCCAGTACTTC. The chain carries TRBV6-6 and TRBJ2-5, with no clear D. The CDR3 is made up of 12 amino acids. The V gene lost 0 bases and the J gene lost 5 bases, with 4 bases spanning the gap. The germline V gene encodes CDR1 MNHNY and CDR2 SVGAGI (reference sequence).

This clone was recorded only once. V gene TRBV9 combines with J gene TRBJ2-1, with TRBD2 matching over 7 bases. V lost 1 base to trimming and J lost 3 bases; unmatched junction nucleotides: 7. CDR1 and CDR2 (germline): SGDLS, YYNGEE. The CDR3 extends over 16 amino acids. The chain's CDR3 is CASSVLTAGLYNEQFF. In DNA form, the CDR3 reads TGTGCCAGCAGCGTATTGACAGCGGGGCTCTACAATGAGCAGTTCTTC.

The chain carries TRBV5-4 and TRBJ1-1, with D possibly being TRBD1 (5 bases). The V gene lost 0 bases and the J gene lost 3 bases, with 15 bases spanning the gap. The CDR3 is made up of 16 amino acids. CDR1 and CDR2 (germline): SGHNT, YYREEE (reference sequence). This CDR3 reads CASSLDRGVRDTEAFF. CDR3 DNA sequence: TGTGCCAGCAGCTTGGATCGGGGGGTGAGAGACACTGAAGCTTTCTTT.

This clone was recorded only once. CDR3 nucleotides: TGTGCCAGCAGCGGGGGGGACAGGGGCTTTAACACTGAAGCTTTCTTT. It translates to CASSGGDRGFNTEAFF. The rearrangement links TRBV27 to TRBJ1-1; TRBD1 matches at 10 bases. V lost 6 bases and J lost 2; bases outside the gene matches: 9. CDR1 is MNHEY and CDR2 is SMNVEV in the germline V gene (reference sequence). This CDR3 has 16 amino acids.

This clone appeared a single time. J is TRBJ1-1 and V is TRBV10-3; D might be TRBD1 (6 bases). Germline-derived CDR1 and CDR2 are ENHRY and SYGVKD. The ends were cut back, 7 bases at V and 4 bases at J, with 13 bases in the middle. The CDR3 consists of 13 residues. As DNA, the CDR3 is TGTGCCATCACTGAACAGGGAAGCACTGAAGCTTTCTTT. This sequence encodes CAITEQGSTEAFF.

The chain is built from TRBV18 and TRBJ1-2; weak D call: TRBD1 (5 bases). Germline loops: CDR1 KGHSH, CDR2 LQKENI. The CDR3 loop spans 14 amino acids. V lost 3 bases and J lost 6, with 14 bases in between. The CDR3 is CASSPQGSADGYTF. Here the CDR3 DNA reads TGTGCCAGCTCACCTCAGGGATCGGCGGATGGCTACACCTTC. The full variable domain, rest sourced from reference TRBV18 and TRBJ1-2, is NAGVMQNPRHLVRRRGQEARLRCSPMKGHSHVYWYRQLPEEGLKFMVYLQKENIIDESGMPKERFSAEFPKEGPSILRIQQVVRGDSAAYFCASSPQGSADGYTFGSGTRLTVV.

V usage is TRBV6-5 and J usage is TRBJ1-1, with D possibly TRBD1 on 5 matching bases. Deletions cut 4 bases from V and 5 bases from J, with 17 bases between. This CDR3 comprises 15 residues. Per germline, CDR1 MNHEY and CDR2 SVGAGI. The CDR3 sequence is CASSFQGPRGTEAFF. CDR3 nucleotides: TGTGCCAGCAGTTTCCAGGGACCGCGGGGGACTGAAGCTTTCTTT.